A single sample is the source of the 27 T cell receptor beta chains below, sequenced in a study of identical twins. TCRdb independently ran MiXCR on the 5' RACE reads; one entry per CDR3 protein. The table lists 570,000 or so distinct CDR3 sequences, more than 9% of them singletons. These records were also assigned to another study, of yellow fever vaccine responses in identical twins.

The sample consisted of PBMCs. The receptor source for this set is a woman aged 18-30 years in good health.

The chain is built from TRBV27 and TRBJ2-7, with D hard to call. CDR1 and CDR2 from the germline V gene are MNHEY and SMNVEV (reference sequence). Trimming shortened V by 8 bases and J by 2 bases, and 19 bases separated the two germline ends. The CDR3 runs to 15 residues. The CDR3 loop is CASGNLPGRTYEQYF. The CDR3 bases are TGTGCCAGCGGAAACCTCCCGGGCAGGACCTACGAGCAGTACTTC.

This sequence joins TRBV20-1 and TRBJ2-3; possibly TRBD1 for D (7 bases). The CDR3 spans 14 residues. Germline CDR1 and CDR2: DFQATT and SNEGSKA (reference sequence). V lost 5 bases and J 2 bases, leaving 14 bases between the germline ends. The CDR3 loop is CSAQTGDFTDTQYF. The DNA of the CDR3 is TGCAGTGCTCAAACAGGGGACTTCACAGATACGCAGTATTTT.

J is TRBJ2-3 and V is TRBV27; a weak D match, TRBD2 (6 bases). Germline values: CDR1 MNHEY, CDR2 SMNVEV (reference sequence). CDR3 length equals 16 residues. V lost 5 bases and J lost 2, with 17 bases in between. CDR3 loop: CASSQFRGGYTDTQYF. In DNA form, the CDR3 reads TGTGCCAGCAGTCAGTTTCGTGGGGGGTACACAGATACGCAGTATTTT.

This clonotype was seen ten or more times. J is TRBJ2-5 and V is TRBV29-1, with D perhaps matching TRBD2 (5 bases). This CDR3 region has 12 residues. Per germline, CDR1 SQVTM and CDR2 ANQGSEA. V lost 4 bases, J lost 2 bases, and 8 bases lay in between. CDR3 bases: TGCAGCGTTGTCGGGAAGCAAGAGACCCAGTACTTC. It yields the protein CSVVGKQETQYF.

This rearrangement joins TRBV18 to TRBJ2-1; 11 bases fit TRBD2. J was trimmed by 0 bases and V by 6 bases; bases with no gene match: 7. This CDR3 spans 17 amino acids. Germline V CDR1 and CDR2: KGHSH, LQKENI. As DNA, the CDR3 is TGTGCCAGCTCTCTTACTAGCGGGGGCCTCTCCTACAATGAGCAGTTCTTC. It is translated as CASSLTSGGLSYNEQFF. The full variable domain, with the rest looked up from reference TRBV18 and TRBJ2-1, is NAGVMQNPRHLVRRRGQEARLRCSPMKGHSHVYWYRQLPEEGLKFMVYLQKENIIDESGMPKERFSAEFPKEGPSILRIQQVVRGDSAAYFCASSLTSGGLSYNEQFFGPGTRLTVL.

The genes are TRBV28 and TRBJ1-1, with 10 positions matching TRBD1. The CDR3 covers 15 residues. Germline loops: CDR1 MDHEN, CDR2 SYDVKM. Losses at the gene ends were 6 bases for V and 7 bases for J; bases not matched to a gene: 11. This CDR3 reads CASRPTDRGLFEAFF. CDR3 in DNA: TGTGCCAGCAGGCCTACAGACAGGGGGCTTTTTGAAGCTTTCTTT.

J is TRBJ2-7 and V is TRBV4-3; D is uncertain. CDR1 LGHNA and CDR2 YSLEER come from the germline V gene. Trimming took 0 bases from V and 1 from J, leaving 7 bases between them. There are 14 residues in the CDR3. The CDR3 nucleotides are TGCGCCAGCAGCCAAGATGAAGGGTCCTACGAGCAGTACTTC. The encoded protein is CASSQDEGSYEQYF.

This clonotype was observed at least ten times. This rearrangement joins TRBV7-2 to TRBJ1-2, with D tentatively TRBD1 (6 bases). V was pared by 4 bases and J by 7 bases, with 13 bases between. CDR3 length: 13 amino acids. CDR1 is SGHTA, CDR2 FQGNSA, per germline. DNA of the CDR3: TGTGCCAGCAGCTCAGTAGCAGGGGCTGGCTACACCTTC. Translation: CASSSVAGAGYTF.

This clonotype appeared many times. The V gene is TRBV9, the J gene TRBJ2-3; D is uncertain. Trimming removed 0 bases at V and 1 base at J, with 9 bases between. Germline values: CDR1 SGDLS, CDR2 YYNGEE. This CDR3 comprises 15 residues. The CDR3: CASSVVGAGTDTQYF. DNA of the CDR3: TGTGCCAGCAGCGTAGTTGGAGCAGGCACAGATACGCAGTATTTT.

There are many counts of this clonotype. The V gene is TRBV2, the J gene TRBJ2-2; D possibly corresponds to TRBD1 (5 bases). The V gene's germline CDR1 is SNHLY and CDR2 FYNNEI. Trimming took off 3 bases at V and 6 bases at J, with 11 bases between the two ends. The CDR3 totals 14 residues. Here the CDR3 reads CASSDPPGSGELFF. DNA for the CDR3: TGTGCCAGCAGTGACCCCCCAGGGTCCGGGGAGCTGTTTTTT.

A few counts support this clonotype. This chain connects TRBV12-3 or TRBV12-4 to TRBJ1-6; D not certain. The germline V and J ends were trimmed by 0 bases and 8 bases, with 5 bases remaining between them. CDR3 length equals 13 residues. CDR3 coding DNA: TGTGCCAGCAGTTTAGCGCTATATTCACCCCTCCACTTT. Translating gives CASSLALYSPLHF.

V gene TRBV6-2 or TRBV6-3 combines with J gene TRBJ2-3; 13 nucleotides match TRBD2. Per the germline V gene, CDR1 is MNHEY and CDR2 is SVGEGT. After removal of 8 bases from V and 4 bases from J, the junction contained 6 bases not matched to a gene. The CDR3 covers 15 residues. DNA for the CDR3: TGTGCCAGCCGGACTAGCGGGAGTCTTGCAGATACGCAGTATTTT. Protein product: CASRTSGSLADTQYF.

The chain links TRBV27 to TRBJ2-1; tentatively, D is TRBD1 (7 bases). This CDR3 spans 16 amino acids. Germline V CDR1 and CDR2: MNHEY, SMNVEV (reference sequence). The V end lost 6 bases, the J end lost 8 bases, and 23 bases lay between the germline ends. DNA for the CDR3: TGTGCCAGCAGGCGACCCGGGGGACAGAGAGAAGATGAGCAGTTCTTC. Translation gives CASRRPGGQREDEQFF.

Ten or more counts support this clonotype. The chain employs TRBV6-2 or TRBV6-3 and TRBJ1-1; D is undetermined. The CDR3 covers 16 residues. The V and J ends lost 0 bases and 0 bases respectively, with 11 bases between them. The germline gives CDR1 MNHEY, CDR2 SVGEGT. In DNA form, the CDR3 reads TGTGCCAGCAGTTACTCCGCGACTAGAATGAACACTGAAGCTTTCTTT. Its translation: CASSYSATRMNTEAFF.

This clonotype was detected only a few times. The rearrangement uses TRBV10-3 and TRBJ2-7, with D possibly being TRBD1 (5 bases). Looked up from germline, CDR1 is ENHRY and CDR2 is SYGVKD. The CDR3 has 13 amino acids. Trimming stripped 6 bases from V and 4 bases from J, with 13 bases between. CDR3 residues: CAIRDKTRYEQYF. Written as DNA, the CDR3 is TGTGCCATCAGGGACAAAACCCGATACGAGCAGTACTTC.

This clonotype was seen repeatedly, ten times or more. This chain joins TRBV4-2 and TRBJ2-3; D is uncertain. CDR1 is LGHNA and CDR2 is YNFKEQ in the germline V gene. Trimming stripped 2 bases from V and 5 bases from J, with 11 bases between. The length of the CDR3 is 14 residues. The CDR3 region has the DNA TGTGCCAGCAGCCAATACCAAAACTTAGATACGCAGTATTTT. This encodes CASSQYQNLDTQYF.

V gene TRBV12-3 or TRBV12-4 combines with J gene TRBJ2-7; 7 bases agree with TRBD1. The CDR3 has 14 residues. V lost 5 bases to trimming and J lost 3 bases; unmatched junction nucleotides: 7. CDR3 protein: CASSHRDSYYEQYF. DNA of the CDR3: TGTGCCAGCAGTCACCGGGACAGCTACTACGAGCAGTACTTC.

This clonotype has more than one count but fewer than ten. V gene TRBV7-9 combines with J gene TRBJ2-3; possibly TRBD2 for D (6 bases). CDR1 SEHNR and CDR2 FQNEAQ come from the germline V gene (reference sequence). The CDR3 has 13 amino acids. The V and J ends lost 7 bases and 6 bases respectively, with 14 bases between them. The CDR3 is CASTELASDTQYF. The CDR3 DNA is TGTGCCAGCACCGAACTAGCTTCGGATACGCAGTATTTT.

The V gene is TRBV6-1, the J gene TRBJ2-4; the D is unclear. Germline-derived CDR1 and CDR2 are MNHNS and SASEGT. The CDR3 sequence is 15 residues long. With 0 bases removed from V and 0 bases from J, the gap between germline ends came to 6 bases. Here the CDR3 DNA reads TGTGCCAGCAGTGAAGCTGGTATAGCCAAAAACATTCAGTACTTC. Protein product: CASSEAGIAKNIQYF.

There are a few counts of this clonotype. V and J are TRBV11-2 and TRBJ2-3; D call uncertain. This CDR3 spans 14 amino acids. The V end was cut by 6 bases, the J end by 4 bases, with 14 bases between. In germline, CDR1 is SGHAT, CDR2 FQNNGV. The CDR3 here is CASSPSSLSDTQYF. For the CDR3, the DNA is TGTGCCAGCAGTCCTAGTAGTCTCTCAGATACGCAGTATTTT.

The sample holds a few counts of this clonotype. This chain's CDR3 is CSAREGGGQEKLFF. CDR3 nucleotide sequence: TGCAGTGCTAGAGAAGGGGGCGGTCAGGAAAAACTGTTTTTT. This chain joins TRBV20-1 and TRBJ1-4, with TRBD1 identical over 7 bases. V gave up 0 bases and J gave up 8 bases; unmatched junction bases: 6. The CDR3 loop spans 14 amino acids. Germline V CDR1 and CDR2: DFQATT, SNEGSKA (reference sequence).

This clonotype was counted many times. This chain joins TRBV15 and TRBJ2-3; unclear D gene. V was clipped by 1 base and J by 0 bases, with 2 bases between them. CDR3 length: 13 residues. CDR1 LNHNV and CDR2 YYDKDF come from the germline V gene (reference sequence). CDR3 residues: CATSRASTDTQYF. The CDR3 nucleotides are TGTGCCACCAGCAGAGCCAGCACAGATACGCAGTATTTT.

This clonotype was found many times. The rearrangement uses TRBV11-2 and TRBJ2-1; no firm D call. Trimming pared 1 base from V and 5 bases from J, leaving 6 bases between. CDR1 is SGHAT, CDR2 FQNNGV, per germline. The CDR3 consists of 13 residues. The CDR3 loop is CASSLVLDNEQFF. The CDR3 region has the DNA TGTGCCAGCAGCTTAGTCCTAGACAATGAGCAGTTCTTC.

This clonotype came up a few times. Here the CDR3 DNA reads TGTGCCAGCAGCCGCCCGCCTGGCTACGAGCAGTACTTC. It encodes CASSRPPGYEQYF. V usage is TRBV7-2 and J usage is TRBJ2-7; no reliable D call. Germline V lookup: CDR1 SGHTA, CDR2 FQGNSA. The CDR3 spans 13 residues. V dropped 5 bases and J dropped 3 bases, with 11 bases sitting between them. The entire variable domain, with the rest obtained from reference TRBV7-2 and TRBJ2-7, is as follows: GAGVSQSPSNKVTEKGKDVELRCDPISGHTALYWYRQSLGQGLEFLIYFQGNSAPDKSGLPSDRFSAERTGGSVSTLTIQRTQQEDSAVYLCASSRPPGYEQYFGPGTRLTVT.

Only a few counts were recorded for this clonotype. The V and J genes are TRBV20-1 and TRBJ2-7, with 8 bases fitting TRBD1. J lost 0 bases, V lost 2 bases, and 6 bases had no gene match. The length of the CDR3 is 15 residues. The germline V gene encodes CDR1 DFQATT and CDR2 SNEGSKA (reference sequence). The CDR3 bases are TGCAGTGCTAGAAAAGGAACAGGGGGCTCCTACGAGCAGTACTTC. Translated: CSARKGTGGSYEQYF.

This clonotype came up a few times. The gene calls are TRBV20-1 and TRBJ2-5; D perhaps matches TRBD2 (6 bases). The germline gives CDR1 DFQATT, CDR2 SNEGSKA (reference sequence). The CDR3 is made up of 12 amino acids. V was shortened by 5 bases and J by 4 bases, with 11 bases between the two germline ends. CDR3 region: CSARPGGETQYF. In DNA, the CDR3 is TGCAGTGCTCGCCCCGGGGGAGAGACCCAGTACTTC.

The chain joins TRBV3-1 to TRBJ2-5; D is possibly TRBD2 (6 bases). Per the germline V gene, CDR1 is LGHDT and CDR2 is YNNKEL (reference sequence). V lost 2 bases to trimming and J lost 5 bases, with 21 bases between them. This CDR3 region has 17 residues. This chain's CDR3 is CASSQSLSAGTLETQYF. The CDR3 DNA sequence: TGTGCCAGCAGCCAATCTCTATCGGCGGGAACGCTTGAGACCCAGTACTTC.